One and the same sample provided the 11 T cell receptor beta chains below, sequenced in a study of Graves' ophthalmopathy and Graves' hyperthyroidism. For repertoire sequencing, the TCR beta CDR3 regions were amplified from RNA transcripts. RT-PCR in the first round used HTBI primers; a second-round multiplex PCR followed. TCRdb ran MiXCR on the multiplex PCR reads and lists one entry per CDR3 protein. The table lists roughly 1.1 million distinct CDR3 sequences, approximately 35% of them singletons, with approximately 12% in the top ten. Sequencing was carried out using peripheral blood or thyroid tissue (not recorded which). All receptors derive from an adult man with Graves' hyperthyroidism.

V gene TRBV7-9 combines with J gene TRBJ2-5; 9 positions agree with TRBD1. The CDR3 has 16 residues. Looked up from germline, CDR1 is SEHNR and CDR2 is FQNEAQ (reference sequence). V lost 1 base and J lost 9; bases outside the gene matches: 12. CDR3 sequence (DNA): TGTGCCAGCAGCTTAGAAACAGGGGGCGGGAATCAGCCCCAGTACTTC. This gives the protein CASSLETGGGNQPQYF.

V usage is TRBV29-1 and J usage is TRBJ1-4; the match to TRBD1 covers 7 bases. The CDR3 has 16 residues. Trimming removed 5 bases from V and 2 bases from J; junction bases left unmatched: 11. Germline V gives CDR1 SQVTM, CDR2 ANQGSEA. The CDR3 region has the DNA TGCAGCGTTCTAGGGAGGGCAGGGGGTACTAATGAAAAACTGTTTTTT. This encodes CSVLGRAGGTNEKLFF. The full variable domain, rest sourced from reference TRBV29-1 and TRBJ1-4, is SAVISQKPSRDICQRGTSLTIQCQVDSQVTMMFWYRQQPGQSLTLIATANQGSEATYESGFVIDKFPISRPNLTFSTLTVSNMSPEDSSIYLCSVLGRAGGTNEKLFFGSGTQLSVL.

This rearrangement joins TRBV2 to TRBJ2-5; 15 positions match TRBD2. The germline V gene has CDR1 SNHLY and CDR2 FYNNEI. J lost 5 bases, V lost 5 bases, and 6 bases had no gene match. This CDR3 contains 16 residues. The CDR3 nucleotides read TGTGCCAGCAGTACCGGACTAGCGGGAGGGCCTGAGACCCAGTACTTC. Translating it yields CASSTGLAGGPETQYF.

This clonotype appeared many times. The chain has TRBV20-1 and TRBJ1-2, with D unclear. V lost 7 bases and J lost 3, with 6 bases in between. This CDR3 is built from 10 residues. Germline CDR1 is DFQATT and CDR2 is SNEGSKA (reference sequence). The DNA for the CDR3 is TGCAGTGGGGTCGACTATGGCTACACCTTC. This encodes CSGVDYGYTF.

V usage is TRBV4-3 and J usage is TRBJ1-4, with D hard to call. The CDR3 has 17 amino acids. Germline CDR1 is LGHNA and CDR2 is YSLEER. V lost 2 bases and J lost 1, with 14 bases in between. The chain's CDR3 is CASSQKRLAVTNEKLFF. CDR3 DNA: TGCGCCAGCAGCCAAAAAAGGTTGGCAGTAACTAATGAAAAACTGTTTTTT.

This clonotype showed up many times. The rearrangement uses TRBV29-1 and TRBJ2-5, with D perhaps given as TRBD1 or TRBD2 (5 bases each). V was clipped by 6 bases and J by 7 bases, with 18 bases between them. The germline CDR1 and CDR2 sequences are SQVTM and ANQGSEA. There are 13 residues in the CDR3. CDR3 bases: TGCAGCGTGCCCCTCCTTGAGGGGATGACCCAGTACTTC. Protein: CSVPLLEGMTQYF.

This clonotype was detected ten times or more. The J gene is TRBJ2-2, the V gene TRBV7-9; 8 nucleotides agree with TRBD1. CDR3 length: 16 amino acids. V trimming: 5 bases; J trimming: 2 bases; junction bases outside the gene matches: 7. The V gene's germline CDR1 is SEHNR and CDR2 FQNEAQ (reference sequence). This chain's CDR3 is CASSTEDRGNTGELFF. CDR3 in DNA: TGTGCCAGCAGCACAGAAGACAGGGGCAACACCGGGGAGCTGTTTTTT.

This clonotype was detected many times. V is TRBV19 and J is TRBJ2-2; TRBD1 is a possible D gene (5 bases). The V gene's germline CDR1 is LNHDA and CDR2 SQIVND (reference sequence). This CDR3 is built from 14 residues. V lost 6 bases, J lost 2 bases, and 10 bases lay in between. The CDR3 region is CASSLTANTGELFF. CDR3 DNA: TGTGCCAGTAGCCTGACAGCTAACACCGGGGAGCTGTTTTTT.

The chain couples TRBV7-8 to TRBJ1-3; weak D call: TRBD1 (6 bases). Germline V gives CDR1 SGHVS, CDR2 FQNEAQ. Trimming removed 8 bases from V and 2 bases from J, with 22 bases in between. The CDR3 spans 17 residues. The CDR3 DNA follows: TGTGCCAGCCGACTCCGGGACATCGACGGCCCTGGAAACACCATATATTTT. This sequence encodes CASRLRDIDGPGNTIYF.

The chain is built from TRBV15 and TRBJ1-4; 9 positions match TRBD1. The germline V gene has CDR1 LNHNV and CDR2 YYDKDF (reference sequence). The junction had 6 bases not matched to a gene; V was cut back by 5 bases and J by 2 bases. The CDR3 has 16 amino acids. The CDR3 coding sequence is TGTGCCACCAGCGCGCCCGGGACAGGGACTAATGAAAAACTGTTTTTT. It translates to CATSAPGTGTNEKLFF.

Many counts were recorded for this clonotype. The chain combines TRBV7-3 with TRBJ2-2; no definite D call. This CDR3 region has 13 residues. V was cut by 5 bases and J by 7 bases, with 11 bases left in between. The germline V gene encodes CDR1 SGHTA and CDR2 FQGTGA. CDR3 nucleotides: TGTGCCAGCAGCCCCTCGGGCGACGGGGAGCTGTTTTTT. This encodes CASSPSGDGELFF.